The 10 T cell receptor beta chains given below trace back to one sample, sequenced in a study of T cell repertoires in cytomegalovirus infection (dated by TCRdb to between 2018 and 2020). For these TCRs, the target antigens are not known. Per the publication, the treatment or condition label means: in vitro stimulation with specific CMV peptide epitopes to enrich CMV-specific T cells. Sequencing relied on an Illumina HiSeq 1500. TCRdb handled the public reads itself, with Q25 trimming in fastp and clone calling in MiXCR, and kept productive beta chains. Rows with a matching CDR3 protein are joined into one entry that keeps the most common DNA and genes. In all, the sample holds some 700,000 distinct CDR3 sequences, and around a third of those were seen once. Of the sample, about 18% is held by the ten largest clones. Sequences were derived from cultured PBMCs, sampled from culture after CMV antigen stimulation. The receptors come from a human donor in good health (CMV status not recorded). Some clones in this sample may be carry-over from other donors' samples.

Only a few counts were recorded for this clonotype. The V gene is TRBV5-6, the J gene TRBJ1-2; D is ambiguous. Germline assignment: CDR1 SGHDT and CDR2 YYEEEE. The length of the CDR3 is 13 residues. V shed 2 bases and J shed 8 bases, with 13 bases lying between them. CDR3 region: CASSFPLAEGYTF. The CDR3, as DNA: TGTGCCAGCAGCTTTCCCCTAGCGGAGGGCTACACCTTC.

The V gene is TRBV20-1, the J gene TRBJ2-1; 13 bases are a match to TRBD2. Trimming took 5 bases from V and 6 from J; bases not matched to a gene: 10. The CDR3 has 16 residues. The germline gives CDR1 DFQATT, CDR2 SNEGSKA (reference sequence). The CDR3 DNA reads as TGCAGTGCTTGGACTAGCGGGGGAGGTTGGGGCAATGAGCAGTTCTTC. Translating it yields CSAWTSGGGWGNEQFF.

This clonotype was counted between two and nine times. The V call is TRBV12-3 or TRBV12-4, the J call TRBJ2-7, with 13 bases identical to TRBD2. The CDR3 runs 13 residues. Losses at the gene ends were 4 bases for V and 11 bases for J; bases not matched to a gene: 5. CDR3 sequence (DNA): TGTGCCAGCAGTTCCGGACTAGCGGGAGTTAAGTACTTC. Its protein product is CASSSGLAGVKYF.

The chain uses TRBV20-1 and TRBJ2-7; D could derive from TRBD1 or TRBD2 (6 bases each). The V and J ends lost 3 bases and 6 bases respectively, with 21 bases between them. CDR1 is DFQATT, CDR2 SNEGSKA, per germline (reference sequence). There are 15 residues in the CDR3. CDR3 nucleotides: TGCAGTGCTAGTCTAAGGGGGGCGGGATGGGCCGAGCAGTACTTC. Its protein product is CSASLRGAGWAEQYF.

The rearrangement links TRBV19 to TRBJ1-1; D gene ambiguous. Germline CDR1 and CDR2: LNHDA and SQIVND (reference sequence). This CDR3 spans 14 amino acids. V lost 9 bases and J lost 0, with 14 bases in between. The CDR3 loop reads CASRREAMNTEAFF. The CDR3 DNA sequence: TGTGCCAGCCGGAGGGAGGCAATGAACACTGAAGCTTTCTTT.

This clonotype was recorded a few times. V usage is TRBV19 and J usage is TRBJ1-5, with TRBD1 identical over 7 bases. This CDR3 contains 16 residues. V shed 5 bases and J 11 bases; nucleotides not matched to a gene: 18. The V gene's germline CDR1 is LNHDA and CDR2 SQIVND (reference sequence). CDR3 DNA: TGTGCCAGTAGTTCGAGCGGGACAGCTCTTTATTGGGCCCAGCATTTT. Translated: CASSSSGTALYWAQHF.

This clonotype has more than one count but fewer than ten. The CDR3 DNA reads TGTGCCAGCAGCTTAGGCGGGGGGGCTTATACGCAGTATTTT. As protein: CASSLGGGAYTQYF. The genes are TRBV7-6 and TRBJ2-3, with 9 bases aligning to TRBD2. In germline, CDR1 is SGHVS, CDR2 FNYEAQ. The J segment lost 7 bases and the V segment lost 1 base, leaving 3 bases of the junction unmatched. This CDR3 has 14 amino acids.

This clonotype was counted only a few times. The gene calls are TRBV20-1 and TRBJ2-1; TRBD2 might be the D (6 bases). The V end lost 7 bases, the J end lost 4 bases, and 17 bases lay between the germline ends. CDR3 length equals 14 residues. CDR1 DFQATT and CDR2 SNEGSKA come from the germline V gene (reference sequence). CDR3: CSVCPGLTYNEQFF. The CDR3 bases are TGCAGTGTTTGTCCGGGACTGACTTACAATGAGCAGTTCTTC.

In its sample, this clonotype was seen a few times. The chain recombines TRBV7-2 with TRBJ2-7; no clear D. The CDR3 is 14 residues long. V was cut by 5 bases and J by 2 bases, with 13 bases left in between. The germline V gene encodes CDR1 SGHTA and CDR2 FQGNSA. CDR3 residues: CASSRQSDTYEQYF. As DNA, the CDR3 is TGTGCCAGCAGCCGTCAATCAGATACCTACGAGCAGTACTTC. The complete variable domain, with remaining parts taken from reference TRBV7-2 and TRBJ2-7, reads GAGVSQSPSNKVTEKGKDVELRCDPISGHTALYWYRQSLGQGLEFLIYFQGNSAPDKSGLPSDRFSAERTGGSVSTLTIQRTQQEDSAVYLCASSRQSDTYEQYFGPGTRLTVT.

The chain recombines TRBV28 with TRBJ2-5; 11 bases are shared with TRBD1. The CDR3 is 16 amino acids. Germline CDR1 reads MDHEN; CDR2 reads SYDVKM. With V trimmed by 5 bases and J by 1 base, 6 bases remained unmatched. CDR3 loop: CASSHRDRGSQETQYF. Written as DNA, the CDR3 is TGTGCCAGCAGTCACCGGGACAGGGGGAGCCAAGAGACCCAGTACTTC.